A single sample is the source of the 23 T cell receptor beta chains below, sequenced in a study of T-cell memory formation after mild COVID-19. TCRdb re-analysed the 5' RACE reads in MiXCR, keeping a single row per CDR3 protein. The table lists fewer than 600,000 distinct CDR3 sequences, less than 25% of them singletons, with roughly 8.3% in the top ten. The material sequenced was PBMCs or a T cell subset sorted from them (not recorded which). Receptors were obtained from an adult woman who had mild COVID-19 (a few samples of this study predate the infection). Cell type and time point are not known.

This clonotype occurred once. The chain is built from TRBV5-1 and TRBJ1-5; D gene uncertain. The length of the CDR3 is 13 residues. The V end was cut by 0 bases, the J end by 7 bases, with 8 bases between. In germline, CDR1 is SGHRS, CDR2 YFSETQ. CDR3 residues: CASSLGPEQPQHF. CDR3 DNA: TGCGCCAGCAGCTTGGGACCGGAGCAGCCCCAGCATTTT.

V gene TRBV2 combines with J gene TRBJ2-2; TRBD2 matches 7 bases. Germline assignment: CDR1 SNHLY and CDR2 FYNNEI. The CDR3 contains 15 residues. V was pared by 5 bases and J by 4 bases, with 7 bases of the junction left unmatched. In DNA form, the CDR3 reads TGTGCCAGCAGTCCTCTAGCGGTTCTCACCGGGGAGCTGTTTTTT. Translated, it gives CASSPLAVLTGELFF.

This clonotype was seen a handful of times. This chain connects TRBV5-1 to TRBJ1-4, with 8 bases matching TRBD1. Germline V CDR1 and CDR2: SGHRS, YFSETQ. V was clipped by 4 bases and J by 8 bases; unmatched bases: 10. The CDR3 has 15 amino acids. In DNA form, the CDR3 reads TGCGCCAGCAGCCCCTCAGGGGGCCAGGGGGAAAAACTGTTTTTT. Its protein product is CASSPSGGQGEKLFF.

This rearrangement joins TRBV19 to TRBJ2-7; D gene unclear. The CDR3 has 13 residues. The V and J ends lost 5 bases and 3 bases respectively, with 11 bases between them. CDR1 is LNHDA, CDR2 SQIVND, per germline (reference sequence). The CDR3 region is CASSEAPLYEQYF. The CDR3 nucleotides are TGTGCCAGTAGTGAGGCGCCTCTCTACGAGCAGTACTTC. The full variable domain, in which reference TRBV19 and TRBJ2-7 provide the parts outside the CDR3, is DGGITQSPKYLFRKEGQNVTLSCEQNLNHDAMYWYRQDPGQGLRLIYYSQIVNDFQKGDIAEGYSVSREKKESFPLTVTSAQKNPTAFYLCASSEAPLYEQYFGPGTRLTVT.

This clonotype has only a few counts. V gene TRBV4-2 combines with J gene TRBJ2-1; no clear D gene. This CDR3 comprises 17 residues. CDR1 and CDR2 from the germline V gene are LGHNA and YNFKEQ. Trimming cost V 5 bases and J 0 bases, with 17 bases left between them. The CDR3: CASSSSAEPSSYNEQFF. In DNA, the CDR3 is TGTGCCAGCAGCAGCTCGGCAGAGCCCAGCTCCTACAATGAGCAGTTCTTC.

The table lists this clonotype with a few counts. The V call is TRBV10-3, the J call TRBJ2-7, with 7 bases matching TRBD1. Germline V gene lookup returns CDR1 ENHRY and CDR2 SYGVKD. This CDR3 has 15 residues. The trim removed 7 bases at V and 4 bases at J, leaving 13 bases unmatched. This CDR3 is CAIKGEGTVRYEQYF. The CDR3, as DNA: TGTGCCATCAAGGGTGAAGGGACAGTAAGGTACGAGCAGTACTTC.

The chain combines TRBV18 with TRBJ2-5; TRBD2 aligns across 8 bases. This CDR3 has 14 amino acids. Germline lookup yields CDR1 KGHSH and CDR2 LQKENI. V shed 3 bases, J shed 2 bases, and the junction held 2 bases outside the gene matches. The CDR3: CASSPTSAQETQYF. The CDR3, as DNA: TGTGCCAGCTCACCGACTAGCGCGCAAGAGACCCAGTACTTC.

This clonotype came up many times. The CDR3 loop reads CSASSQRGGNEQFF. The CDR3 nucleotides read TGCAGTGCTAGTAGCCAGCGGGGGGGCAATGAGCAGTTCTTC. The chain couples TRBV20-1 to TRBJ2-1, with 10 positions matching TRBD2. The germline gives CDR1 DFQATT, CDR2 SNEGSKA (reference sequence). The V segment lost 3 bases and the J segment 6 bases; nucleotides outside the gene matches: 5. The CDR3 runs 14 residues.

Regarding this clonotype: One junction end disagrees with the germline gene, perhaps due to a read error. This chain's CDR3 is CASSSRGYSHNEQFF. For the CDR3, the DNA is TGTGCCAGCAGTTCCAGGGGCTACTCCCACAATGAGCAGTTCTTC. The chain carries TRBV7-3 and TRBJ2-1, with D maybe TRBD1 (6 bases). This CDR3 is 15 amino acids long. Germline V gene data show CDR1 as SGHTA and CDR2 as FQGTGA.

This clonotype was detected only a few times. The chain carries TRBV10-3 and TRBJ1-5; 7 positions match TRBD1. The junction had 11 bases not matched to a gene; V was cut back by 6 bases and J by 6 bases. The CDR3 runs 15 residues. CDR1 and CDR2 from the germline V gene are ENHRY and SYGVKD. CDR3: CAISRTGAGGQPQHF. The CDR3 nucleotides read TGTGCCATCAGCAGAACAGGGGCGGGAGGTCAGCCCCAGCATTTT.

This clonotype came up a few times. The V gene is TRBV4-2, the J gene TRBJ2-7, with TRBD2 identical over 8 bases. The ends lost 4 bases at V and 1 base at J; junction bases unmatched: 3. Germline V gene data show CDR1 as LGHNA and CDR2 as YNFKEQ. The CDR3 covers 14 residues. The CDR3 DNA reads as TGTGCCAGCAGCCCGGGACTAGGGTCCTACGAGCAGTACTTC. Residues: CASSPGLGSYEQYF.

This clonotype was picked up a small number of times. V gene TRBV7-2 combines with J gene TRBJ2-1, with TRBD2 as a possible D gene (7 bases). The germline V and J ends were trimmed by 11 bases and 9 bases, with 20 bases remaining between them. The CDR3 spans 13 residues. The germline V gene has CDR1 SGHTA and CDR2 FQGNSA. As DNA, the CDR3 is TGTGCCGAGGGGGGGGCCCCTGGGGCTGAGCAGTTCTTC. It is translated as CAEGGAPGAEQFF. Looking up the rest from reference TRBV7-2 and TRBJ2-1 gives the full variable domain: GAGVSQSPSNKVTEKGKDVELRCDPISGHTALYWYRQSLGQGLEFLIYFQGNSAPDKSGLPSDRFSAERTGGSVSTLTIQRTQQEDSAVYLCAEGGAPGAEQFFGPGTRLTVL.

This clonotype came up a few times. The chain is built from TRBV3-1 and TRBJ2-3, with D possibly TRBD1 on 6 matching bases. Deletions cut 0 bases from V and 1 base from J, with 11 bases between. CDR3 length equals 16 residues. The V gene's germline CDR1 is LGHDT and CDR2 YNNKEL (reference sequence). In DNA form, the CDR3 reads TGTGCCAGCAGCCAAGAGAGGGGGATGGGCACAGATACGCAGTATTTT. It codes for CASSQERGMGTDTQYF.

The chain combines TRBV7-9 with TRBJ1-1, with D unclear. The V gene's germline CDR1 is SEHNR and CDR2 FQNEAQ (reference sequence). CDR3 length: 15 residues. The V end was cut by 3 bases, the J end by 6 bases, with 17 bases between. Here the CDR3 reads CASSFSSPVIAEAFF. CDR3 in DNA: TGTGCCAGCAGCTTTAGTAGTCCTGTTATTGCTGAAGCTTTCTTT.

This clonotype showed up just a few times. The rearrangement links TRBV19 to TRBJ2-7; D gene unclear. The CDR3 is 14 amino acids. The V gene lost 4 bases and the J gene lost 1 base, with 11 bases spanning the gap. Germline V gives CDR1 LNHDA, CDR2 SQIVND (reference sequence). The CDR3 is CASSNLEGSYEQYF. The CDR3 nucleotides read TGTGCCAGTAGTAACCTCGAAGGTTCCTACGAGCAGTACTTC.

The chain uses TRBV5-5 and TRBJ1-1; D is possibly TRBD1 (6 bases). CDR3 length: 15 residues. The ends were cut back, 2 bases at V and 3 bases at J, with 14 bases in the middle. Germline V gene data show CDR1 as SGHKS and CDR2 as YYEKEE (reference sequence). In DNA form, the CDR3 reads TGTGCCAGCAGCTTTGAACAGGGATCGTACACTGAAGCTTTCTTT. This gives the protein CASSFEQGSYTEAFF.

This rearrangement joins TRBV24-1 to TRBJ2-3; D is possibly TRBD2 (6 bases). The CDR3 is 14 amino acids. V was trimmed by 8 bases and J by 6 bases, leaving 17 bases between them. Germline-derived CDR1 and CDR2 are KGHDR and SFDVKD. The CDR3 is CATTSTRDSDTQYF. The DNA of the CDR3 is TGTGCCACCACTAGCACTAGGGACTCCGATACGCAGTATTTT.

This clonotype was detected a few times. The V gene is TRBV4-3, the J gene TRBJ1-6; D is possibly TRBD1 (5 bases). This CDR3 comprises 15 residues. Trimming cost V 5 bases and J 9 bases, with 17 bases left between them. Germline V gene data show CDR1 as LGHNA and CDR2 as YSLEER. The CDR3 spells CASSARDREGSPLHF. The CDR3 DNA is TGCGCCAGCAGCGCCCGGGACCGAGAGGGTTCACCCCTCCACTTT.

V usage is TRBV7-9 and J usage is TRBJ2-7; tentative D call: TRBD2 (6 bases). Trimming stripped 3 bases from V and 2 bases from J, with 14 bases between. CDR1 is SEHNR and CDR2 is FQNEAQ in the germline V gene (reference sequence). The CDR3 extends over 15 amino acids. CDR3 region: CASSFGGSDPYEQYF. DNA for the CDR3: TGTGCCAGCAGCTTTGGGGGGTCCGACCCCTACGAGCAGTACTTC.

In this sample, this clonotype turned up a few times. CDR3: CASSFYGQGNTGELFF. The CDR3 nucleotides read TGTGCCAGCAGCTTTTATGGACAGGGTAACACCGGGGAGCTGTTTTTT. This rearrangement joins TRBV13 to TRBJ2-2; 8 nucleotides match TRBD1. V lost 3 bases to trimming and J lost 2 bases; unmatched junction nucleotides: 5. Germline CDR1 reads PRHDT; CDR2 reads FYEKMQ (reference sequence). The CDR3 extends over 16 amino acids.

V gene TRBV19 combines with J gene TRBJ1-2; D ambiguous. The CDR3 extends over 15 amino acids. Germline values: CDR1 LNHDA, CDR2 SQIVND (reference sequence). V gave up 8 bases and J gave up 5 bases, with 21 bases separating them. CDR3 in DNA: TGTGCCAGTCAGGTGGGCGGCAGCAGAAATTATGGCTACACCTTC. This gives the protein CASQVGGSRNYGYTF.

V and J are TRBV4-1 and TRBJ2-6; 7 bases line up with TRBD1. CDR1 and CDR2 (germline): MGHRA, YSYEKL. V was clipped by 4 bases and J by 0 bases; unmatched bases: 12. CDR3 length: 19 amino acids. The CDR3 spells CASSPAPGGSLSGANVLTF. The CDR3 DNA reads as TGCGCCAGCAGCCCAGCTCCAGGGGGATCTCTCTCTGGGGCCAACGTCCTGACTTTC.

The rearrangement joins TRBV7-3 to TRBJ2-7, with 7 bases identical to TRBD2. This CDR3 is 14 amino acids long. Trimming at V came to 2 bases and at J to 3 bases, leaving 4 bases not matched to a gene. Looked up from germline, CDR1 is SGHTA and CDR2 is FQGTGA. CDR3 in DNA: TGTGCCAGCAGCTTAGAGACGGGGGGCTACGAGCAGTACTTC. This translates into CASSLETGGYEQYF.